This entry concerns a single T cell receptor beta chain. The antigen is unknown. The PCR contained 60 Vbeta and 13 Jbeta primers. Sequenced by immunoSEQ multiplex PCR; TCRdb stores in-frame clones only, minus some. The profile shows over 150,000 clones, 65% to 90% of them singletons. V was pared by 4 bases and J by 4 bases, with 12 bases between. Germline loops: CDR1 SQVTM, CDR2 ANQGSEA. This CDR3 contains 13 residues. The entry originates in a study of cytomegalovirus exposure and HLA in healthy donors. As for the study in general: Genotyping of 400 or so donors showed that over 80% belonged to the Caucasian-associated ancestry cluster. Findings and limits, study-wide: By a later analysis, the bulk of CMV-associated TCR beta chains appeared HLA-restricted.

This TCR came from a girl aged 2 to 9 in good health and CMV-seropositive. Material: PBMCs. The rearrangement uses TRBV29-1 and TRBJ2-3; a weak D match, TRBD2 (6 bases). The CDR3 loop is CSVVVGGADTQYF. CDR3 coding DNA: TGCAGCGTTGTGGTAGGCGGGGCAGATACGCAGTATTTT.